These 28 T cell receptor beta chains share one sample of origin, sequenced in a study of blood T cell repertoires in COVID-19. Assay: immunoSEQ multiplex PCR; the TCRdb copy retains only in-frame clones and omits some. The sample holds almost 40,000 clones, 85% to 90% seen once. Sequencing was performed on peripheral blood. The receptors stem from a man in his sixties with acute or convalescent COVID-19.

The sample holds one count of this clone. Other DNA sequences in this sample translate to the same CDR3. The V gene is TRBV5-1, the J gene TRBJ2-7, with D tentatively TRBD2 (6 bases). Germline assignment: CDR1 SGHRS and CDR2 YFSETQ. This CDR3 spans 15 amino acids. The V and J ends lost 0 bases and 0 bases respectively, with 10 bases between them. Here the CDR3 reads CASSLVSGSSYEQYF. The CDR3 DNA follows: TGCGCCAGCAGCTTGGTGTCCGGGAGCTCCTACGAGCAGTACTTC. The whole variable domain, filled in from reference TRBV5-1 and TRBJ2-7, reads KAGVTQTPRYLIKTRGQQVTLSCSPISGHRSVSWYQQTPGQGLQFLFEYFSETQRNKGNFPGRFSGRQFSNSRSEMNVSTLELGDSALYLCASSLVSGSSYEQYFGPGTRLTVT.

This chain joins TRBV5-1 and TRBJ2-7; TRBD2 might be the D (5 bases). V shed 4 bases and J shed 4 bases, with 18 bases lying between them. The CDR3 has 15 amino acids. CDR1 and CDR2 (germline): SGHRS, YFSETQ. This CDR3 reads CASSILGDFQYEQYF. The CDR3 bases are TGCGCCAGCAGCATCCTGGGAGATTTTCAGTACGAGCAGTACTTC.

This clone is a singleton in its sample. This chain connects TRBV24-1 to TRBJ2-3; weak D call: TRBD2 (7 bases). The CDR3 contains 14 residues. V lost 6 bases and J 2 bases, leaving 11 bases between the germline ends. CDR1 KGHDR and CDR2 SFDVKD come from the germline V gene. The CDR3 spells CATSRGGATDTQYF. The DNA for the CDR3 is TGTGCCACCAGTAGGGGGGGGGCCACAGATACGCAGTATTTT.

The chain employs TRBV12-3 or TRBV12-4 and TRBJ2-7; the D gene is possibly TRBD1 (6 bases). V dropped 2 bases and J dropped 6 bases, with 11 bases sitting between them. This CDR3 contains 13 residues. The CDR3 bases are TGTGCCAGCAGTTTACCGACAGGAACCGAGCAGTACTTC. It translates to CASSLPTGTEQYF.

CDR3 DNA sequence: TGTGCCACCTCCGGGGGGCAGGGTCAGCCCCAGCATTTT. Protein: CATSGGQGQPQHF. V usage is TRBV10-3 and J usage is TRBJ1-5, with a possible D match to TRBD1 (6 bases). The germline V gene encodes CDR1 ENHRY and CDR2 SYGVKD. The CDR3 spans 13 residues. The V and J ends lost 10 bases and 6 bases respectively, with 16 bases between them.

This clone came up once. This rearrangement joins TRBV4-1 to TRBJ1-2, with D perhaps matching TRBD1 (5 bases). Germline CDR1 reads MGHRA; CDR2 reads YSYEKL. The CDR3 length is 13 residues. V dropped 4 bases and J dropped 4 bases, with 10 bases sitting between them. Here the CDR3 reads CASSLGVGYGYTF. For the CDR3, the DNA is TGCGCCAGCAGCCTAGGGGTAGGCTATGGCTACACCTTC.

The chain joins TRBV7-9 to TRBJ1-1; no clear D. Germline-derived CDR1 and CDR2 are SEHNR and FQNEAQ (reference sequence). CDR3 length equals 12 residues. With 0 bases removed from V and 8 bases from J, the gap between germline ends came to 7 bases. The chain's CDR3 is CASSLALGEAFF. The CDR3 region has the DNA TGTGCCAGCAGCTTAGCGCTCGGGGAAGCTTTCTTT.

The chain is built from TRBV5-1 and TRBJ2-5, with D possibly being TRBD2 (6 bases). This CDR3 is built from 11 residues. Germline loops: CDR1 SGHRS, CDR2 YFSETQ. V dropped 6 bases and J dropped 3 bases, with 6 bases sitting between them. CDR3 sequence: CASKREETQYF. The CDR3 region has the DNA TGCGCCAGCAAGCGGGAAGAGACCCAGTACTTC.

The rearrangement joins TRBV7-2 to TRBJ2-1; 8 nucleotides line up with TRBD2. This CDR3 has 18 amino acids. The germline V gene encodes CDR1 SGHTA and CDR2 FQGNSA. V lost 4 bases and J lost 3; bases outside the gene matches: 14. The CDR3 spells CASSSKNLSGGHYNEQFF. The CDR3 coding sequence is TGTGCCAGCAGCTCCAAGAACCTAAGCGGGGGTCACTACAATGAGCAGTTCTTC.

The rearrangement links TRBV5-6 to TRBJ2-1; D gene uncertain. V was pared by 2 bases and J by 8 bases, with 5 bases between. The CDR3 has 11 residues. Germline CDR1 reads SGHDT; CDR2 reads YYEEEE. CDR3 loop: CASSFSYEQFF. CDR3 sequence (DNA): TGTGCCAGCAGCTTTTCGTATGAGCAGTTCTTC.

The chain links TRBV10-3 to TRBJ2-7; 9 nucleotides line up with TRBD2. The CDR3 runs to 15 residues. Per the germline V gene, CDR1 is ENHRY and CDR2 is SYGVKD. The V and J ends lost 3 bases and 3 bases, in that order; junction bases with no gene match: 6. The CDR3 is CAISDPSGAGYEQYF. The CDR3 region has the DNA TGTGCCATCAGTGACCCTAGCGGGGCGGGCTACGAGCAGTACTTC.

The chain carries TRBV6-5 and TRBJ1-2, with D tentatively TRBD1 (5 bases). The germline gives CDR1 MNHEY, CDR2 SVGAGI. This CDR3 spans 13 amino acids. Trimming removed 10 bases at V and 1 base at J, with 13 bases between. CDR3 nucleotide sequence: TGTGCCACGCGCAGGGACTTTAACTATGGCTACACCTTC. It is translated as CATRRDFNYGYTF.

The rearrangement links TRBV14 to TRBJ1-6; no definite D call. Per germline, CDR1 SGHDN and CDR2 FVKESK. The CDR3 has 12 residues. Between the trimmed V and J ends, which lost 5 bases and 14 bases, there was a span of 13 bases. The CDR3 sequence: CASSTLVGTLHF. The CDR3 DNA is TGTGCCAGCAGCACCCTGGTCGGGACCCTCCACTTT.

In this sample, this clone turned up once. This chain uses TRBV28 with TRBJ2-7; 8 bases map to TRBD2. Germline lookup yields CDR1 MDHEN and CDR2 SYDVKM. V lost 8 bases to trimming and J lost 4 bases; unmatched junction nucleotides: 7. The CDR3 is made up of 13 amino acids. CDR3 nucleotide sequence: TGTGCCAGCGGGGTAGCGGGACCTTACGAGCAGTACTTC. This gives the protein CASGVAGPYEQYF.

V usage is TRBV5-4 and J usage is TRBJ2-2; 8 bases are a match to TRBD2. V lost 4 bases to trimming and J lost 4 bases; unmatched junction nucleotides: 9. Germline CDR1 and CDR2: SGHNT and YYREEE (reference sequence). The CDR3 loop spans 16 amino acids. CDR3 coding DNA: TGTGCCAGCAGCCCCGGAGGGGCGGGAGGCACCGGGGAGCTGTTTTTT. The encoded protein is CASSPGGAGGTGELFF.

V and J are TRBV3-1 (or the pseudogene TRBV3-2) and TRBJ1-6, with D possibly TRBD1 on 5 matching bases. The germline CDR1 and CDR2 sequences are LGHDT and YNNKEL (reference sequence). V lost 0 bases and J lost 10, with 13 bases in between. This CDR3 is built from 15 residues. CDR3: CASSQEGGRGSPLHF. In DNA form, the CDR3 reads TGTGCCAGCAGCCAAGAGGGGGGGAGGGGATCACCCCTCCACTTT.

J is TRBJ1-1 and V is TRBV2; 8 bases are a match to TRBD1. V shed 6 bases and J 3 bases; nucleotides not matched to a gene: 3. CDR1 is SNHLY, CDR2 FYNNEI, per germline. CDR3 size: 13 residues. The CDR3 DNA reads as TGTGCCAGCAGGGCAGGGGGCTACACTGAAGCTTTCTTT. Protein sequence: CASRAGGYTEAFF.

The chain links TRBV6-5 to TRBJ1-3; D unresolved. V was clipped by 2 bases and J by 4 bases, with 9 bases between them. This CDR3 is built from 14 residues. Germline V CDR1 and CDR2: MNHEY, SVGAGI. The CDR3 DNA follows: TGTGCCAGCAGTTACGGCGGAGGAGGAAACACCATATATTTT. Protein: CASSYGGGGNTIYF.

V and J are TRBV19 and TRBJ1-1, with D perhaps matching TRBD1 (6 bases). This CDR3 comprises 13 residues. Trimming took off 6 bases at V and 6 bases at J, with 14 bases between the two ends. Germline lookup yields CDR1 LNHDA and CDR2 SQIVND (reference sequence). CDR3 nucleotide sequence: TGTGCCAGTAGCCTACAGGGTAGGGCTGAAGCTTTCTTT. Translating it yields CASSLQGRAEAFF.

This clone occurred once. The chain's CDR3 is CASSLRGGRDSPLHF. The CDR3 nucleotides are TGTGCCAGTAGTCTGCGGGGGGGGCGCGATTCACCCCTCCACTTT. The genes are TRBV19 and TRBJ1-6; a weak D match, TRBD1 (6 bases). The ends were cut back, 5 bases at V and 8 bases at J, with 16 bases in the middle. This CDR3 comprises 15 residues. Looked up from germline, CDR1 is LNHDA and CDR2 is SQIVND (reference sequence). The full variable domain, in which reference TRBV19 and TRBJ1-6 provide the parts outside the CDR3, is DGGITQSPKYLFRKEGQNVTLSCEQNLNHDAMYWYRQDPGQGLRLIYYSQIVNDFQKGDIAEGYSVSREKKESFPLTVTSAQKNPTAFYLCASSLRGGRDSPLHFGNGTRLTVT.

The CDR3 sequence: CASSPQSGGNTIYF. DNA of the CDR3: TGTGCCAGCAGCCCACAGTCTGGCGGAAACACCATATATTTT. This chain joins TRBV6-5 and TRBJ1-3; D gene unclear. Germline lookup yields CDR1 MNHEY and CDR2 SVGAGI. This CDR3 has 14 residues. V shed 6 bases and J shed 4 bases, with 13 bases lying between them.

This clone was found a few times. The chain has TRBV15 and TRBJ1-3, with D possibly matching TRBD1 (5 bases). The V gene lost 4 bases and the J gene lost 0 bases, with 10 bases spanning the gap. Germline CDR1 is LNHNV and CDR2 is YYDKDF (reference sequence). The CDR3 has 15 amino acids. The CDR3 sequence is CATSMGLSSGNTIYF. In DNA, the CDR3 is TGTGCCACCAGCATGGGACTTTCCTCTGGAAACACCATATATTTT.

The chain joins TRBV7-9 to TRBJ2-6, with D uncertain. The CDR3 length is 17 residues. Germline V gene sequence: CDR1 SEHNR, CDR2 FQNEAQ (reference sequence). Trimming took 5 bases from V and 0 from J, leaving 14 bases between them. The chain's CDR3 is CASSPPVPSSGANVLTF. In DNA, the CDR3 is TGTGCCAGCAGCCCCCCGGTCCCGAGCTCTGGGGCCAACGTCCTGACTTTC.

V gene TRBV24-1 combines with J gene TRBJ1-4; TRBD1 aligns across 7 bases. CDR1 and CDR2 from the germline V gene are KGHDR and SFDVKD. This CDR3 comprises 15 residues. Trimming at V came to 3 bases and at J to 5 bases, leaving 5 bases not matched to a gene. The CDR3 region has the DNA TGTGCCACCAGTGATCCCGGGACAGAGAATGAAAAACTGTTTTTT. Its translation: CATSDPGTENEKLFF.

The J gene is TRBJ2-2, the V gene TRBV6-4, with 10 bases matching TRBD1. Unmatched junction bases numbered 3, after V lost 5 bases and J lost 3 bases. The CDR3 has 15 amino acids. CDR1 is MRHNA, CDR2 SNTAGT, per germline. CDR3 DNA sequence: TGTGCCAGCAGTACCGGACAGGGGGACACCGGGGAGCTGTTTTTT. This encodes CASSTGQGDTGELFF.

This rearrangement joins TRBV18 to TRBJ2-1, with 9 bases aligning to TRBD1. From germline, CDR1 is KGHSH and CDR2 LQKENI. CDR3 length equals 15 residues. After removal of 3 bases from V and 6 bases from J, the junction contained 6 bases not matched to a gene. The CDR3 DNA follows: TGTGCCAGCTCACCGGGACAGGGACTGGGCAATGAGCAGTTCTTC. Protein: CASSPGQGLGNEQFF.

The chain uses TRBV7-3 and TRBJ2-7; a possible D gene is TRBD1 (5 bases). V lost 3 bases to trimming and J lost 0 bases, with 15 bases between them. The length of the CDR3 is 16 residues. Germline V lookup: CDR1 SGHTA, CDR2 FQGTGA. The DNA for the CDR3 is TGTGCCAGCAGCTTTGGGGCGAGAGGAAGCTCCTACGAGCAGTACTTC. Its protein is CASSFGARGSSYEQYF.

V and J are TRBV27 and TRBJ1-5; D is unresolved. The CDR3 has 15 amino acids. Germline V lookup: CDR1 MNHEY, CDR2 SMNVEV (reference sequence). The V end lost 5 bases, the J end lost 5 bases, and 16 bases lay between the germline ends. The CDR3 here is CASSPRSAGDQPQHF. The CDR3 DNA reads TGTGCCAGCAGTCCCAGGTCCGCCGGGGATCAGCCCCAGCATTTT.